A single sample gave rise to the 28 T cell receptor beta chains below, sequenced in a study of blood T cell repertoires in COVID-19. Method: immunoSEQ multiplex PCR; TCRdb's copy keeps in-frame clones and lacks some. This table has 200,000 to 250,000 clones, 80% to 95% appearing once. Material for sequencing was peripheral blood. The source is a man aged 25 to 45 with COVID-19, enrolled during active disease.

The genes are TRBV11-1 and TRBJ2-3, with D uncertain. The length of the CDR3 is 15 residues. From germline, CDR1 is SGHAT and CDR2 FQDESV (reference sequence). Trimming pared 2 bases from V and 3 bases from J, leaving 12 bases between. CDR3 sequence reads: CASSLWQMVTDTQYF. The DNA for the CDR3 is TGTGCCAGCAGCTTATGGCAGATGGTGACAGATACGCAGTATTTT.

About this clone itself: The junction differs from germline at one of its ends, possibly a read error. This chain links TRBV2 with TRBJ2-1; D is possibly TRBD2 (6 bases). The CDR3 runs 12 residues. From germline, CDR1 is SNHLY and CDR2 FYNNEI. CDR3: CASSASRGRSIF. For the CDR3, the DNA is TGTGCCAGCAGCGCCAGCCGGGGGAGGTCGATCTTC.

The chain uses TRBV6-5 and TRBJ1-5; a possible D gene is TRBD1 (5 bases). CDR1 MNHEY and CDR2 SVGAGI come from the germline V gene. The CDR3 sequence is 15 residues long. V dropped 0 bases and J dropped 10 bases, with 16 bases sitting between them. The DNA for the CDR3 is TGTGCCAGCAGTTACTCCTCAGGGCCTGATGGACCCCAGCATTTT. Translated, it gives CASSYSSGPDGPQHF.

As DNA, the CDR3 is TGTGCCAGCAGTGAGGAGGGCTATGGCTACACCTTC. Its protein product is CASSEEGYGYTF. The rearrangement links TRBV2 to TRBJ1-2; no firm D call. V lost 3 bases and J lost 4, with 6 bases in between. The CDR3 extends over 12 amino acids. Looked up from germline, CDR1 is SNHLY and CDR2 is FYNNEI.

V gene TRBV24-1 combines with J gene TRBJ2-1, with 13 nucleotides matching TRBD2. CDR3 length: 16 residues. Germline V gene lookup returns CDR1 KGHDR and CDR2 SFDVKD. The V and J ends lost 4 bases and 5 bases, in that order; junction bases with no gene match: 4. The CDR3 reads CATSDPLAGGDNEQFF. The DNA of the CDR3 is TGTGCCACCAGTGACCCACTAGCGGGGGGGGACAATGAGCAGTTCTTC.

The chain uses TRBV4-1 and TRBJ2-5; 11 bases line up with TRBD2. J gave up 1 base and V 0 bases, and 10 bases lay outside the gene matches. The V gene's germline CDR1 is MGHRA and CDR2 YSYEKL. The CDR3 contains 19 residues. The CDR3 DNA sequence: TGCGCCAGCAGCCAAGATCCCCCCCGGCTAGCGGGGGGCCAAGAGACCCAGTACTTC. Protein sequence: CASSQDPPRLAGGQETQYF.

The chain recombines TRBV29-1 with TRBJ1-4, with TRBD1 matching over 7 bases. The CDR3 contains 14 residues. V shed 7 bases and J 7 bases; nucleotides not matched to a gene: 12. In germline, CDR1 is SQVTM, CDR2 ANQGSEA. This CDR3 reads CSARTGLSVEKLFF. In DNA form, the CDR3 reads TGCAGCGCTAGGACAGGTTTAAGTGTTGAAAAACTGTTTTTT. Full variable domain (outside the CDR3, taken from reference TRBV29-1 and TRBJ1-4): SAVISQKPSRDICQRGTSLTIQCQVDSQVTMMFWYRQQPGQSLTLIATANQGSEATYESGFVIDKFPISRPNLTFSTLTVSNMSPEDSSIYLCSARTGLSVEKLFFGSGTQLSVL.

The J gene is TRBJ2-5, the V gene TRBV18, with TRBD1 matching 7 bases. The V gene's germline CDR1 is KGHSH and CDR2 LQKENI. The J segment lost 2 bases and the V segment lost 4 bases, leaving 7 bases of the junction unmatched. The CDR3 contains 15 residues. The DNA for the CDR3 is TGTGCCAGCTCACTCCGGACAGGAAAGCAAGAGACCCAGTACTTC. Its translation: CASSLRTGKQETQYF.

The gene calls are TRBV5-4 and TRBJ2-5; 9 bases align to TRBD1. Germline lookup yields CDR1 SGHNT and CDR2 YYREEE (reference sequence). This CDR3 has 14 residues. V lost 5 bases to trimming and J lost 5 bases; unmatched junction nucleotides: 7. The CDR3 DNA reads as TGTGCCAGCAGAAGGACAGGGGCCGGGGAGACCCAGTACTTC. It encodes CASRRTGAGETQYF.

This chain links TRBV30 with TRBJ2-7; TRBD2 might be the D (6 bases). The CDR3 is made up of 15 amino acids. Trimming took off 0 bases at V and 7 bases at J, with 19 bases between the two ends. Germline V lookup: CDR1 GTSNPN, CDR2 SVGIG (reference sequence). CDR3: CAWSVREQVGREQYF. The CDR3 nucleotides read TGTGCCTGGAGTGTACGGGAGCAGGTAGGGAGGGAGCAGTACTTC.

The CDR3 nucleotides read TGTGCCAGCAGCATTGGACTCGCAGGCGGCTACACCTTC. It yields the protein CASSIGLAGGYTF. The V and J genes are TRBV7-9 and TRBJ1-2; D remains ambiguous. Germline lookup yields CDR1 SEHNR and CDR2 FQNEAQ (reference sequence). V lost 5 bases and J 8 bases, leaving 15 bases between the germline ends. The CDR3 is 13 amino acids.

The chain combines TRBV28 with TRBJ1-4; TRBD1 might be the D (5 bases). The germline V and J ends were trimmed by 11 bases and 8 bases, with 15 bases remaining between them. CDR3 length: 12 residues. Germline-derived CDR1 and CDR2 are MDHEN and SYDVKM. CDR3 loop: CAGGRGTEKLFF. CDR3 coding DNA: TGTGCCGGCGGAAGGGGAACAGAAAAACTGTTTTTT.

V gene TRBV19 combines with J gene TRBJ1-2; 7 bases line up with TRBD1. Per germline, CDR1 LNHDA and CDR2 SQIVND (reference sequence). The junction had 8 bases not matched to a gene; V was cut back by 2 bases and J by 11 bases. The CDR3 runs 13 residues. CDR3 DNA: TGTGCCAGTAGTATAAAGGCAGGGGGAAGGTACACCTTC. Its translation is CASSIKAGGRYTF.

This chain connects TRBV2 to TRBJ1-6, with 8 bases matching TRBD1. Germline loops: CDR1 SNHLY, CDR2 FYNNEI. The V and J ends lost 7 bases and 7 bases, in that order; junction bases with no gene match: 3. The length of the CDR3 is 13 residues. The CDR3 region has the DNA TGTGCCAGCAAGGACAGGGAAAATTCACCCCTCCACTTT. Its protein is CASKDRENSPLHF. Based on the CDR3 plus reference TRBV2 and TRBJ1-6, the full variable domain is EPEVTQTPSHQVTQMGQEVILRCVPISNHLYFYWYRQILGQKVEFLVSFYNNEISEKSEIFDDQFSVERPDGSNFTLKIRSTKLEDSAMYFCASKDRENSPLHFGNGTRLTVT.

This clone was recorded once. The rearrangement joins TRBV10-3 to TRBJ2-1; possible D gene TRBD2, 6 bases. The germline gives CDR1 ENHRY, CDR2 SYGVKD. The CDR3 is made up of 13 amino acids. V was clipped by 10 bases and J by 9 bases, with 19 bases between them. CDR3 amino acids: CATRDSSRGEQFF. The CDR3 coding sequence is TGTGCCACCCGGGACTCTTCTAGGGGTGAGCAGTTCTTC.

This chain links TRBV9 with TRBJ2-1; TRBD2 aligns across 7 bases. The germline V gene has CDR1 SGDLS and CDR2 YYNGEE. Trimming cost V 0 bases and J 3 bases; bases outside gene matches: 6. CDR3 size: 16 residues. The CDR3 DNA sequence: TGTGCCAGCAGCGTAGGGGGTAGCGGGTTCTACAATGAGCAGTTCTTC. Encoded protein: CASSVGGSGFYNEQFF.

The chain uses TRBV3-1 (or the pseudogene TRBV3-2) and TRBJ2-1; D possibly corresponds to TRBD2 (5 bases). This CDR3 has 15 residues. Germline CDR1 and CDR2: LGHDT and YNNKEL (reference sequence). V was pared by 3 bases and J by 1 base, with 10 bases between. The CDR3 bases are TGTGCCAGCAGCCAGACGGGGTCTTCCTACAATGAGCAGTTCTTC. It encodes CASSQTGSSYNEQFF.

The CDR3 DNA sequence: TGTGCCTGGAGCGTGAGGACAGGGGGCTTGAGTGGTGAAAAACTGTTTTTT. Translated, it gives CAWSVRTGGLSGEKLFF. The chain employs TRBV30 and TRBJ1-4, with 11 bases fitting TRBD1. The germline CDR1 and CDR2 sequences are GTSNPN and SVGIG (reference sequence). Germline trimming cut 3 bases from V and 7 bases from J; bases unmatched to any gene: 13. The CDR3 covers 17 residues.

The rearrangement uses TRBV7-9 and TRBJ2-7, with 8 bases fitting TRBD1. Germline lookup yields CDR1 SEHNR and CDR2 FQNEAQ (reference sequence). Trimming took 2 bases from V and 2 from J; bases not matched to a gene: 5. The length of the CDR3 is 15 residues. CDR3 region: CASSLIGTGAYEQYF. DNA of the CDR3: TGTGCCAGCAGCTTAATCGGGACAGGTGCCTACGAGCAGTACTTC.

The V gene is TRBV28, the J gene TRBJ2-7, with TRBD2 matching over 14 bases. With 5 bases clipped from V and 0 bases from J, the junction kept 15 bases outside the gene matches. Per the germline V gene, CDR1 is MDHEN and CDR2 is SYDVKM. CDR3 size: 20 residues. This CDR3 reads CASSLELIGLAGGSSYEQYF. The CDR3 nucleotides read TGTGCCAGCAGTCTCGAATTAATCGGACTAGCGGGGGGCTCCTCCTACGAGCAGTACTTC.

The chain combines TRBV27 with TRBJ2-6; TRBD2 might be the D (6 bases). Germline V gene data show CDR1 as MNHEY and CDR2 as SMNVEV (reference sequence). Trimming pared 4 bases from V and 0 bases from J, leaving 13 bases between. CDR3 size: 17 residues. The CDR3 sequence: CASSYEGLYSGANVLTF. CDR3 coding DNA: TGTGCCAGCAGTTACGAGGGACTGTACTCTGGGGCCAACGTCCTGACTTTC.

The chain is built from TRBV25-1 and TRBJ1-3; D perhaps matches TRBD1 (6 bases). The CDR3 loop spans 16 amino acids. Trimming stripped 6 bases from V and 4 bases from J, with 19 bases between. Germline V gene data show CDR1 as MGHDK and CDR2 as SYGVNS. CDR3 loop: CASSSGTFFGGNTIYF. In DNA, the CDR3 is TGTGCCAGCAGCAGCGGGACATTCTTCGGCGGAAACACCATATATTTT.

This chain uses TRBV6-5 with TRBJ1-3; D call uncertain. CDR1 and CDR2 (germline): MNHEY, SVGAGI. This CDR3 has 16 amino acids. Trimming stripped 2 bases from V and 3 bases from J, with 14 bases between. DNA for the CDR3: TGTGCCAGCAGTTACAGTCGGCAGCGCCTTGGAAACACCATATATTTT. Amino acids: CASSYSRQRLGNTIYF.

V usage is TRBV6-5 and J usage is TRBJ1-2; 7 bases line up with TRBD1. The CDR3 has 14 residues. CDR1 MNHEY and CDR2 SVGAGI come from the germline V gene. Losses at the gene ends were 2 bases for V and 8 bases for J; bases not matched to a gene: 8. Here the CDR3 reads CASSYRQGVQGYTF. The CDR3 coding sequence is TGTGCCAGCAGTTACCGGCAGGGGGTGCAAGGCTACACCTTC.

This clone was detected a few times. This sequence joins TRBV6-1 and TRBJ1-2; D is uncertain. The V and J ends lost 1 base and 0 bases respectively, with 15 bases between them. The CDR3 is 17 amino acids. Germline CDR1 reads MNHNS; CDR2 reads SASEGT. CDR3 DNA: TGTGCCAGCAGTGAAGGAGGAGTTGGGAGGACTAACTATGGCTACACCTTC. Translated, it gives CASSEGGVGRTNYGYTF.

In regard to this clone: Other DNA sequences of this sample code for an identical CDR3. The V gene is TRBV5-4, the J gene TRBJ1-2; TRBD1 is a possible D gene (5 bases). Germline CDR1 SGHNT, CDR2 YYREEE (reference sequence). The V and J ends lost 3 bases and 2 bases respectively, with 8 bases between them. The CDR3 length is 13 residues. CDR3 amino acids: CASSWGENYGYTF. The DNA for the CDR3 is TGTGCCAGCAGCTGGGGCGAGAACTATGGCTACACCTTC.

This rearrangement joins TRBV19 to TRBJ2-1, with 11 nucleotides matching TRBD2. CDR3 length: 14 amino acids. Germline-derived CDR1 and CDR2 are LNHDA and SQIVND (reference sequence). The ends lost 8 bases at V and 5 bases at J; junction bases unmatched: 5. CDR3 amino acids: CASRTSGWNNEQFF. The CDR3 bases are TGTGCCAGTCGGACTAGCGGGTGGAACAATGAGCAGTTCTTC.

CDR3 protein: CASSPPKGALSDTQYF. CDR3 DNA: TGTGCCAGCAGTCCCCCGAAGGGGGCGTTATCAGATACGCAGTATTTT. This sequence joins TRBV28 and TRBJ2-3, with 7 nucleotides matching TRBD1. The CDR3 contains 16 residues. Germline V lookup: CDR1 MDHEN, CDR2 SYDVKM. The V and J ends lost 5 bases and 4 bases, in that order; junction bases with no gene match: 12.